Here is one T cell receptor (beta chain) with its context. The sample belongs to a study of blood T cell repertoires in COVID-19. Study context: Material from acute and convalescent COVID-19 was sourced from the United States, Italy and Spain.

Here immunoSEQ multiplex PCR was the method, and the copy in TCRdb shows in-frame clones only, minus some. The table has 200,000 or so clones, approximately 87% seen once. The germline gives CDR1 SGHTA, CDR2 FQGTGA. This CDR3 region has 13 residues. Trimming pared 5 bases from V and 3 bases from J, leaving 10 bases between. Recruited during active infection, patients (from Seattle) were subsequently followed longitudinally. The TCR comes from a person aged 70 to 85 with COVID-19, enrolled during active disease. The sample was peripheral blood. The chain couples TRBV7-3 to TRBJ2-5; a possible D gene is TRBD2 (6 bases). The CDR3 spells CASSRGTEETQYF. CDR3 bases: TGTGCCAGCAGCCGCGGGACCGAAGAGACCCAGTACTTC.